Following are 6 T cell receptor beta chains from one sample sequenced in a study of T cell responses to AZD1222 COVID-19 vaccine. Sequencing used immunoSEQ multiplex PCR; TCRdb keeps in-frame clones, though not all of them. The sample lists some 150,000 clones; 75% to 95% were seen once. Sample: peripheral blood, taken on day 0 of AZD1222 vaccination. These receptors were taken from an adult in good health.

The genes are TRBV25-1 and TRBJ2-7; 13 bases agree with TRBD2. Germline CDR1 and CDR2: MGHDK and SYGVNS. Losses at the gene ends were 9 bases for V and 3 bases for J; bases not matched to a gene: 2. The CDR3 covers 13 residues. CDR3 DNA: TGTGCCAGTAGACTAGCGGGAGGCTACGAGCAGTACTTC. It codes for CASRLAGGYEQYF.

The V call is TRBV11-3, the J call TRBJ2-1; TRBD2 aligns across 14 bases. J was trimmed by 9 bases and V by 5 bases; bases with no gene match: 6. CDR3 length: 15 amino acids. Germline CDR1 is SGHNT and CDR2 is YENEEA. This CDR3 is CASSVGLAGVGEQFF. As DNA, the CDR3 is TGTGCCAGCAGCGTGGGACTAGCGGGAGTTGGTGAGCAGTTCTTC.

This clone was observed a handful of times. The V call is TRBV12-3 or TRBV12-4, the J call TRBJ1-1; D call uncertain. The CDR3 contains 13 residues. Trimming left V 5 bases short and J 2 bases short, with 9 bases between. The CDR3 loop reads CASSLTANTEAFF. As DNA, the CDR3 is TGTGCCAGCAGTCTTACAGCTAACACTGAAGCTTTCTTT.

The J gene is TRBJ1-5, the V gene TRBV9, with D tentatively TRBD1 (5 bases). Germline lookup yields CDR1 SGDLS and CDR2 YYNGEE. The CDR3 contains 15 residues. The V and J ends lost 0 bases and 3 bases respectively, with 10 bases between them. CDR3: CASSVDGAVNQPQHF. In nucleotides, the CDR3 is TGTGCCAGCAGCGTAGATGGGGCGGTCAATCAGCCCCAGCATTTT.

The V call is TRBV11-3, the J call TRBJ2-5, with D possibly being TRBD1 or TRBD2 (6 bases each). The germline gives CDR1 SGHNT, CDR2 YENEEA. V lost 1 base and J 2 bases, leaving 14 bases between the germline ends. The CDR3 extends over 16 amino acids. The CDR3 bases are TGTGCCAGCAGCTTAGGGGGGGCCGGTCAACAAGAGACCCAGTACTTC. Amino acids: CASSLGGAGQQETQYF.

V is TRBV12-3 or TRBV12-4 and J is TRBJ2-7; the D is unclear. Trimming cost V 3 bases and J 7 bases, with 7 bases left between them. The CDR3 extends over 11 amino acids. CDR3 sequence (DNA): TGTGCCAGCAGTTTTTCGGCTGAGCAGTACTTC. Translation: CASSFSAEQYF.